A single TCR beta chain is shown here with its context. The antigen is undetermined. Other DNA sequences within the sample encode an identical CDR3. The J segment lost 5 bases and the V segment lost 9 bases, leaving 4 bases of the junction unmatched. The CDR3 is 12 amino acids. Germline lookup yields CDR1 MNHEY and CDR2 SVGAGI. The source of the sample is a study of beta chain features in type 1 diabetes. General study findings and limits: In comparison with healthy donors, patients had naive, central memory and Treg TCRB repertoires that appeared more similar. Lower insertion and higher deletion counts appeared at VDJ junctions in type 1 diabetes patients.

Sorting that relied on CD45RO/CCR7/CD25/CD127/CD95/CD27 yielded CD4+ naive, central memory, regulatory and stem cell-like memory cells. Reverse transcribing all isolated RNA meant expressed TCRB transcripts were sequenced. The table came from immunoSEQ multiplex PCR; TCRdb's copy has only in-frame clones and leaves some out. The sample has approximately 400,000 clones, roughly 16% seen once. The gene calls are TRBV6-5 and TRBJ1-3; 7 bases align to TRBD1. What was sequenced was naive CD4+ T cells from blood. This TCR derives from a young woman in good health. CDR3 sequence reads: CASRQGRNTIYF. CDR3 nucleotides: TGTGCCAGTCGACAGGGACGAAACACCATATATTTT.